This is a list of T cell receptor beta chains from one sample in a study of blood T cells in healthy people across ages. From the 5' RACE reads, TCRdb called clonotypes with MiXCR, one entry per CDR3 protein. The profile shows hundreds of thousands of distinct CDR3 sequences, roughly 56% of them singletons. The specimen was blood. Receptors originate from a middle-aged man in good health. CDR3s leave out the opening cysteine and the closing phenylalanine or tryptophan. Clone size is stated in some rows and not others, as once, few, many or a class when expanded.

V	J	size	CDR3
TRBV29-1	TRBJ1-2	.	SVGAGMGDYGYT
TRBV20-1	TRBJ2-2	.	SARGQGISDTGELF
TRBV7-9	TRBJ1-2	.	ASVGSLWTPKDYGYT
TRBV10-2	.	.	ASRDRGEQY
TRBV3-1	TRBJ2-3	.	ASSQVAREVTDTQY
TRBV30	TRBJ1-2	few	AWGQGNGYT
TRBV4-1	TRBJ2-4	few	ASSLVGQPINIQY
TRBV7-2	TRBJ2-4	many	ASSLGGSKNIQY
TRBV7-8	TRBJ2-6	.	ASSPFPAPGPGANVLT
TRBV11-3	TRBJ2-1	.	ANSFPRQGGSYNEQF
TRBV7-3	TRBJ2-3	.	ASSANPRGSDTQY
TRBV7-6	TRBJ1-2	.	ASSGRDRGFSGYT
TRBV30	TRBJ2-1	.	AWSSLAGNEQF
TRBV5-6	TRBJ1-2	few	ASSLARGETRGYT
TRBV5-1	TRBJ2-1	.	ASSPGLAGESSYNEQF
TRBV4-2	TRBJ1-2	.	ASSQENEGSYGYT
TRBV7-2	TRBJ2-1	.	ASRRSSAGGFEQF
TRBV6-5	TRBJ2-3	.	ASSYSSGTVSTDTQY
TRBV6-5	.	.	ASSYPGGSSYNEQY
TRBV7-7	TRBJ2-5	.	ASSSLTGRETQY
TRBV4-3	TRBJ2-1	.	ASSQIFGQISYNEQF
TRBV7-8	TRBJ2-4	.	ASSLDPGTSGGTKNIQY
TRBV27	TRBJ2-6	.	ASSLGWPPGQGAGANVLT
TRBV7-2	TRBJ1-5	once	ASSLVRYQPQH
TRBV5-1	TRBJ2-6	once	ASSLGGVGLAGANVLT
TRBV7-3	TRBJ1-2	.	ASSLTPTTNYGYI
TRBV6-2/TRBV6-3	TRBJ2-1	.	ASSQETRLNEQF
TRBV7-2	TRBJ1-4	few	ASSRSVAEGEKLF
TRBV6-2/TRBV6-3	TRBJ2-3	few	ASSPLGRGTSGIDTDTQY
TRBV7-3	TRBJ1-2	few	ASSQGTGGGYT
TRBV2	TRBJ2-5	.	ASSLRLGETQY
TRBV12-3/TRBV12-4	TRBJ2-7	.	ASSQPGRIYEQY
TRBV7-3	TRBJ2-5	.	ASSARFDSETQY
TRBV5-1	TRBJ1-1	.	ASSPRTDQRRTEAF
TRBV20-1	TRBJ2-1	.	SALKLGQF
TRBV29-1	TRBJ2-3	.	SVPKGGRIGDTQY
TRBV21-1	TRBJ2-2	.	ASGIGPGCWTGELF
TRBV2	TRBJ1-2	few	ASNFESGAYGYT
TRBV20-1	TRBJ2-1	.	SAIPGLAGNEQF
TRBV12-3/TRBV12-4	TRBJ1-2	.	ASSPRGNLNYGYT
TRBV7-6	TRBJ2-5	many	ASSRGLAGLQETQY
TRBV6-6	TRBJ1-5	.	ASSYRQSNQPQH